The 8 T cell receptor beta chains given below trace back to one sample, sequenced in a study of CD8+ T cells in alopecia areata. As for treatment: oral pan-JAK inhibitor, 5-10 mg twice daily. cDNA serving as the sequencing template came from extracted, reverse transcribed RNA. The assay was immunoSEQ multiplex PCR, and TCRdb's table has in-frame clones only and misses some. The sample includes over 150,000 clones, roughly 60% of them seen just once. This specimen consisted of CD4+ T cells sorted from blood, obtained at week 24, from a patient treated with tofacitinib. These receptors were obtained from a human donor with alopecia areata.

The chain has TRBV27 and TRBJ2-3, with TRBD1 identical over 10 bases. This CDR3 region has 14 residues. The V segment lost 10 bases and the J segment 5 bases; nucleotides outside the gene matches: 9. CDR1 MNHEY and CDR2 SMNVEV come from the germline V gene (reference sequence). For the CDR3, the DNA is TGTGCCACCTCCGGAGACAGGGGGCGAGATACGCAGTATTTT. Protein product: CATSGDRGRDTQYF.

V usage is TRBV5-1 and J usage is TRBJ1-1; no firm D call. The ends were cut back, 1 base at V and 4 bases at J, with 14 bases in the middle. Germline V gene lookup returns CDR1 SGHRS and CDR2 YFSETQ. The CDR3 is made up of 15 amino acids. Here the CDR3 DNA reads TGCGCCAGCAGCTTGAGGCATGGTTCGGGCACTGAAGCTTTCTTT. It specifies CASSLRHGSGTEAFF.

The gene calls are TRBV6-1 and TRBJ2-1, with 7 nucleotides matching TRBD2. The CDR3 length is 15 residues. V shed 5 bases and J 2 bases; nucleotides not matched to a gene: 6. Germline assignment: CDR1 MNHNS and CDR2 SASEGT. DNA for the CDR3: TGTGCCAGCAGTTCAGCGGGGACGGCCTACAATGAGCAGTTCTTC. It codes for CASSSAGTAYNEQFF.

On this clone: Mismatch with germline at one junction end may stem from a read error. The V call is TRBV7-7, the J call TRBJ2-3; 9 bases are a match to TRBD2. The V gene's germline CDR1 is SSHAT and CDR2 FNYEAQ (reference sequence). The CDR3 length is 15 residues. This CDR3 is CASSLSGGRTDTQYF. CDR3 bases: TGTGCTAGCAGCCTTAGCGGGGGAAGGACAGATACGCAGTATTTT.

The chain employs TRBV6-5 and TRBJ1-4; D is uncertain. The length of the CDR3 is 15 residues. Trimming took 2 bases from V and 6 from J, leaving 13 bases between them. Germline V gene data show CDR1 as MNHEY and CDR2 as SVGAGI. CDR3 DNA sequence: TGTGCCAGCAGTTACCAGTGGCAGCAGGATGAAAAACTGTTTTTT. Translation gives CASSYQWQQDEKLFF.

The V call is TRBV7-8, the J call TRBJ2-7; 8 bases match TRBD1. With V trimmed by 1 base and J by 2 bases, 10 bases remained unmatched. The CDR3 is made up of 17 amino acids. CDR1 is SGHVS, CDR2 FQNEAQ, per germline. CDR3 amino acids: CASSLGQTGDPTYEQYF. The DNA of the CDR3 is TGTGCCAGCAGCTTAGGTCAGACAGGGGACCCGACCTACGAGCAGTACTTC.

This clone has only one observation. The chain combines TRBV30 with TRBJ2-7; D remains unclear. Trimming cost V 0 bases and J 1 base, with 10 bases left between them. The CDR3 is 14 residues long. Germline V gives CDR1 GTSNPN, CDR2 SVGIG (reference sequence). The CDR3 here is CAWSVGGDSYEQYF. In DNA, the CDR3 is TGTGCCTGGAGTGTTGGTGGTGATTCCTACGAGCAGTACTTC.

The chain couples TRBV2 to TRBJ1-6; tentatively, D is TRBD1 (6 bases). The CDR3 has 13 amino acids. Germline assignment: CDR1 SNHLY and CDR2 FYNNEI. Trimming took off 1 base at V and 9 bases at J, with 7 bases between the two ends. The CDR3 spells CASSEDRVSPLHF. CDR3 DNA sequence: TGTGCCAGCAGTGAAGACAGGGTTTCACCCCTCCACTTT.